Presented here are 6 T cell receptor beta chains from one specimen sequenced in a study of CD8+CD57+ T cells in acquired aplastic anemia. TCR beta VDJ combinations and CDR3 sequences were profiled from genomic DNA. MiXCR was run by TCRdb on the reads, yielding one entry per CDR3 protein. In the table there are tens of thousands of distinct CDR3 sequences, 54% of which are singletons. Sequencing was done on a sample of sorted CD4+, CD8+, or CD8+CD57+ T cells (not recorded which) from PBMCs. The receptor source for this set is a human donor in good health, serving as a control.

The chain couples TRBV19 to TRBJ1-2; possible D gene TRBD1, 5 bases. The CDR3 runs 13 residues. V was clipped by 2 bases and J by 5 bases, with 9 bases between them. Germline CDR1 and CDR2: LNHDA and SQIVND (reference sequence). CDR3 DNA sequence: TGTGCCAGTAGTATAACAGGCGGGTATGGCTACACCTTC. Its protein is CASSITGGYGYTF.

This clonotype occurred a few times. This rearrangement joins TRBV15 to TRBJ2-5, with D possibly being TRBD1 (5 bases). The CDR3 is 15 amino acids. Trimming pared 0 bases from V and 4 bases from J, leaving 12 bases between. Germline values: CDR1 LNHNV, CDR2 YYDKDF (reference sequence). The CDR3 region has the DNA TGTGCCACCAGCAGAGAGCGTTCAGGGTCAGAGACCCAGTACTTC. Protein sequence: CATSRERSGSETQYF.

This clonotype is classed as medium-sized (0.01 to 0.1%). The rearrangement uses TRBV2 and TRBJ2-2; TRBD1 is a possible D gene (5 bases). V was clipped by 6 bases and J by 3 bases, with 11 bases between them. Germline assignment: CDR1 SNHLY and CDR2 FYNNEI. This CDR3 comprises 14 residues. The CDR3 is CASRIDSYTGELFF. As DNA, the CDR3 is TGTGCCAGCAGGATCGACAGCTACACCGGGGAGCTGTTTTTT.

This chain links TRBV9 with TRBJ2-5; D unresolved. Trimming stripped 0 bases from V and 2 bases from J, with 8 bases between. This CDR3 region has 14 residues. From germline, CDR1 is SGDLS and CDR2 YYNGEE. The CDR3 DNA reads TGTGCCAGCAGCGTAGATCGTAGTCAAGAGACCCAGTACTTC. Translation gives CASSVDRSQETQYF. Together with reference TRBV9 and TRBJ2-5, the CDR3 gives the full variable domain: DSGVTQTPKHLITATGQRVTLRCSPRSGDLSVYWYQQSLDQGLQFLIQYYNGEERAKGNILERFSAQQFPDLHSELNLSSLELGDSALYFCASSVDRSQETQYFGPGTRLLVL.

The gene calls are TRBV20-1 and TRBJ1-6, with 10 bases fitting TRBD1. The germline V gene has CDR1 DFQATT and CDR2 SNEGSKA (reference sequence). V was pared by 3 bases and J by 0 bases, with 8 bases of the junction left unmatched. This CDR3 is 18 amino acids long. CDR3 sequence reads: CSASPGQGPSSYNSPLHF. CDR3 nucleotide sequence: TGCAGTGCTAGTCCGGGACAGGGGCCGAGCTCCTATAATTCACCCCTCCACTTT.

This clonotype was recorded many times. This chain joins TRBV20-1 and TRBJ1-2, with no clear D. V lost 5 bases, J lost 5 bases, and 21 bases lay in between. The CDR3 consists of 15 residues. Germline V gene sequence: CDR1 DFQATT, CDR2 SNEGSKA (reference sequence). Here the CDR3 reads CSAPSGGSRGYGYTF. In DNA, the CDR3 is TGCAGTGCTCCCTCTGGCGGATCCCGGGGTTATGGCTACACCTTC.